Presented here are 28 T cell receptor beta chains from one specimen sequenced in a study of Graves' ophthalmopathy and Graves' hyperthyroidism (dated by TCRdb to between 2018 and 2020). The sequencing machine was an Illumina HiSeq 2000. TCR beta CDR3 regions were amplified from RNA transcripts for repertoire sequencing. The first round of RT-PCR was done with HTBI primers and the Qiagen OneStep RT-PCR kit, and was followed by a second round of multiplex PCR, then size selection and purification. The raw public reads went through TCRdb reprocessing: fastp at Q25, MiXCR clone calling, in-frame beta chains kept. Rows are unified per CDR3 protein, each entry keeping the most common DNA and genes. This sample gives 650,000 to 900,000 distinct CDR3 sequences in total; roughly two fifths of them show up just once. The biggest ten clones account for about 40% of the sample. The sequenced material came from peripheral blood. These receptors were collected from an adult man with Graves' ophthalmopathy.

This clonotype was recorded at least ten times. The J gene is TRBJ1-3, the V gene TRBV10-3; 11 bases agree with TRBD1. The CDR3 runs to 17 residues. Germline V gene lookup returns CDR1 ENHRY and CDR2 SYGVKD. J gave up 2 bases and V 0 bases, and 3 bases lay outside the gene matches. Written as DNA, the CDR3 is TGTGCCATCAGTGAGTCTGGACAGGGGGCTACTGGAAACACCATATATTTT. Protein sequence: CAISESGQGATGNTIYF.

There are many counts of this clonotype. V and J are TRBV7-9 and TRBJ1-2; no reliable D call. This CDR3 has 12 residues. Trimming took 3 bases from V and 5 from J, leaving 7 bases between them. Looked up from germline, CDR1 is SEHNR and CDR2 is FQNEAQ (reference sequence). This CDR3 reads CASSFREYGYTF. The CDR3 DNA sequence: TGTGCCAGCAGCTTTAGGGAATATGGCTACACCTTC. Drawing the rest from reference TRBV7-9 and TRBJ1-2, the complete variable domain is DTGVSQNPRHKITKRGQNVTFRCDPISEHNRLYWYRQTLGQGPEFLTYFQNEAQLEKSRLLSDRFSAERPKGSFSTLEIQRTEQGDSAMYLCASSFREYGYTFGSGTRLTVV.

This sequence joins TRBV12-3 or TRBV12-4 and TRBJ1-2; a weak D match, TRBD1 (5 bases). V lost 2 bases to trimming and J lost 6 bases, with 25 bases between them. CDR3 size: 18 residues. The CDR3 DNA is TGTGCCAGCAGTTTACTACTAACCGGGACTCCTTACGGGAATGGCTACACCTTC. This translates into CASSLLLTGTPYGNGYTF.

This chain joins TRBV2 and TRBJ2-5; 10 nucleotides align to TRBD1. Per germline, CDR1 SNHLY and CDR2 FYNNEI. The V and J ends lost 7 bases and 5 bases, in that order; junction bases with no gene match: 4. The CDR3 sequence is 13 residues long. This chain's CDR3 is CASTGQGGETQYF. The CDR3 nucleotides read TGTGCCAGCACTGGACAGGGGGGTGAGACCCAGTACTTC.

V gene TRBV7-3 combines with J gene TRBJ2-7, with TRBD2 matching over 13 bases. The length of the CDR3 is 16 residues. Germline V gives CDR1 SGHTA, CDR2 FQGTGA. The V segment lost 1 base and the J segment 6 bases; nucleotides outside the gene matches: 6. The DNA for the CDR3 is TGTGCCAGCAGCTTAAATGGACTAGCGGGAGTGCGCGAGCAGTACTTC. The encoded protein is CASSLNGLAGVREQYF. The entire variable domain, with the rest obtained from reference TRBV7-3 and TRBJ2-7, is as follows: GAGVSQTPSNKVTEKGKYVELRCDPISGHTALYWYRQSLGQGPEFLIYFQGTGAADDSGLPNDRFFAVRPEGSVSTLKIQRTERGDSAVYLCASSLNGLAGVREQYFGPGTRLTVT.

This clonotype was detected a few times. The gene calls are TRBV10-3 and TRBJ2-2; 7 bases map to TRBD1. V lost 3 bases and J lost 2; bases outside the gene matches: 6. The CDR3 consists of 16 residues. Per germline, CDR1 ENHRY and CDR2 SYGVKD. The CDR3 sequence is CAISEEDRRNTGELFF. The CDR3 DNA reads as TGTGCCATCAGTGAAGAGGACAGGAGAAACACCGGGGAGCTGTTTTTT.

This clonotype was detected ten times or more. The J gene is TRBJ2-7, the V gene TRBV19; D may be TRBD2 (6 bases). V shed 4 bases and J shed 1 base, with 11 bases lying between them. The CDR3 is 14 residues long. Germline V gene data show CDR1 as LNHDA and CDR2 as SQIVND (reference sequence). The CDR3: CASSRAGSSYEQYF. CDR3 DNA: TGTGCCAGTAGTAGAGCGGGTTCGTCCTACGAGCAGTACTTC.

This clonotype appeared many times. This chain connects TRBV24-1 to TRBJ1-2; D gene unclear. Germline assignment: CDR1 KGHDR and CDR2 SFDVKD. Trimming stripped 6 bases from V and 6 bases from J, with 13 bases between. The CDR3 has 13 amino acids. The CDR3 DNA sequence: TGTGCCACCAGTAATAGGGAGAATGATGGCTACACCTTC. Translation: CATSNRENDGYTF.

About this clonotype: The junction shows a germline mismatch at one end, possibly a read error. V and J are TRBV7-9 and TRBJ1-3; the D is unclear. Per germline, CDR1 SEHNR and CDR2 FQNEAQ (reference sequence). The CDR3 covers 15 residues. This chain's CDR3 is CASSQEQLSGNTIYF. In nucleotides, the CDR3 is TGCGCCAGCAGCCAAGAACAGTTATCTGGAAACACCATATATTTT.

The table lists this clonotype with a few counts. V is TRBV7-3 and J is TRBJ1-1; 7 nucleotides agree with TRBD1. The V gene's germline CDR1 is SGHTA and CDR2 FQGTGA. This CDR3 contains 12 residues. After removal of 3 bases from V and 6 bases from J, the junction contained 1 base not matched to a gene. CDR3 protein: CASSLGQPEAFF. The CDR3 nucleotides are TGTGCCAGCAGCTTGGGACAGCCTGAAGCTTTCTTT.

This clonotype was detected many times. The CDR3 bases are TGCGCCAGCAGTGAGTCTTGGGCGTACGAGCAGTACTTC. Translation: CASSESWAYEQYF. The chain employs TRBV10-1 and TRBJ2-7, with D uncertain. The V end lost 0 bases, the J end lost 4 bases, and 7 bases lay between the germline ends. This CDR3 comprises 13 residues. From germline, CDR1 is WNHNN and CDR2 SYGVQD (reference sequence).

Only a few counts were recorded for this clonotype. This chain joins TRBV29-1 and TRBJ2-5, with D maybe TRBD2 (5 bases). The J call is uncertain, as TRBJ2-1 better fits the DNA end. CDR3 length equals 12 residues. The V gene's germline CDR1 is SQVTM and CDR2 ANQGSEA. CDR3 coding DNA: TGCAGCGTTGGGGAGAATTACAATGAGCAGTTCTTC. It encodes CSVGENYNEQFF.

The chain carries TRBV25-1 and TRBJ1-5; D is uncertain. This CDR3 spans 13 amino acids. Germline V CDR1 and CDR2: MGHDK, SYGVNS. Trimming removed 5 bases from V and 6 bases from J, with 11 bases in between. CDR3 sequence: CASSSSGFQPQHF. In DNA form, the CDR3 reads TGTGCCAGCAGTTCATCCGGGTTTCAGCCCCAGCATTTT.

The chain joins TRBV25-1 to TRBJ1-2, with a possible D match to TRBD1 (6 bases). The CDR3 length is 11 residues. From germline, CDR1 is MGHDK and CDR2 SYGVNS. CDR3 DNA: TGTGCTAGGAGGACAGCATATGGCTACACCTTC. This encodes CARRTAYGYTF.

The gene calls are TRBV7-9 and TRBJ1-2, with 7 bases fitting TRBD1. This CDR3 has 12 residues. Per germline, CDR1 SEHNR and CDR2 FQNEAQ (reference sequence). Trimming at V came to 5 bases and at J to 9 bases, leaving 6 bases not matched to a gene. CDR3 loop: CASSGSGQSYTF. In nucleotides, the CDR3 is TGTGCCAGCAGCGGCTCGGGACAGAGCTACACCTTC.

This chain joins TRBV28 and TRBJ2-7; the D is unclear. The CDR3 has 11 amino acids. Trimming cost V 6 bases and J 4 bases, with 7 bases left between them. The germline gives CDR1 MDHEN, CDR2 SYDVKM. In DNA, the CDR3 is TGTGCCAGCAGGACCCGATACGAGCAGTACTTC. This sequence encodes CASRTRYEQYF.

As concerns this clonotype: The CDR3 does not end in the conserved phenylalanine or tryptophan, so this is likely a read error. This chain joins TRBV7-2 and TRBJ2-5; TRBD2 matches 7 bases. Germline V gives CDR1 SGHTA, CDR2 FQGNSA. The CDR3 extends over 16 amino acids. Here the CDR3 reads CASSSLKAGVGENQYC. In DNA form, the CDR3 reads TGTGCCAGCAGCTCCCTCAAGGCGGGAGTCGGGGAGAACCAGTACTGC.

This clonotype was recorded many times. This chain links TRBV7-6 with TRBJ2-5; D is unresolved. V was pared by 0 bases and J by 1 base, with 15 bases between. The CDR3 consists of 17 residues. Germline V CDR1 and CDR2: SGHVS, FNYEAQ. DNA of the CDR3: TGTGCCAGCAGCTTAGCGCGCGATGGTCTAGGCCAAGAGACCCAGTACTTC. Translation gives CASSLARDGLGQETQYF. The full variable domain, completed using reference TRBV7-6 and TRBJ2-5, is GAGVSQSPRYKVTKRGQDVALRCDPISGHVSLYWYRQALGQGPEFLTYFNYEAQQDKSGLPNDRFSAERPEGSISTLTIQRTEQRDSAMYRCASSLARDGLGQETQYFGPGTRLLVL.

This chain uses TRBV27 with TRBJ2-5; D may be TRBD2 (5 bases). V was pared by 8 bases and J by 6 bases, with 16 bases between. Germline CDR1 MNHEY, CDR2 SMNVEV (reference sequence). The length of the CDR3 is 13 residues. CDR3 in DNA: TGTGCCAGCTGGGGAGCAGGTGGAAAGACCCAGTACTTC. Protein sequence: CASWGAGGKTQYF.

In its sample, this clonotype was seen many times. The V call is TRBV7-9, the J call TRBJ2-7; the D is unclear. Germline CDR1 and CDR2: SEHNR and FQNEAQ (reference sequence). The CDR3 runs 14 residues. Trimming removed 1 base from V and 0 bases from J, with 7 bases in between. The CDR3 sequence: CASSLEAGSYEQYF. CDR3 coding DNA: TGTGCCAGCAGCTTAGAGGCAGGCTCCTACGAGCAGTACTTC.

This clonotype was counted ten times or more. This sequence joins TRBV5-1 and TRBJ2-7; D not certain. Germline-derived CDR1 and CDR2 are SGHRS and YFSETQ. The germline V and J ends were trimmed by 4 bases and 6 bases, with 8 bases remaining between them. The CDR3 is 11 amino acids. The CDR3 sequence: CASSKSREQYF. CDR3 DNA sequence: TGCGCCAGCAGCAAGTCCCGCGAGCAGTACTTC. Full variable domain (remainder filled in from reference TRBV5-1 and TRBJ2-7): KAGVTQTPRYLIKTRGQQVTLSCSPISGHRSVSWYQQTPGQGLQFLFEYFSETQRNKGNFPGRFSGRQFSNSRSEMNVSTLELGDSALYLCASSKSREQYFGPGTRLTVT.

This rearrangement joins TRBV7-2 to TRBJ1-6, with D unclear. V lost 1 base, J lost 8 bases, and 15 bases lay in between. In germline, CDR1 is SGHTA, CDR2 FQGNSA. The CDR3 is 16 amino acids. Here the CDR3 DNA reads TGTGCCAGCAGCTTAGATGGGCAGTTTCTTGATTCACCCCTCCACTTT. Translation gives CASSLDGQFLDSPLHF.

This clonotype has a count of ten or more. This chain links TRBV2 with TRBJ2-5, with D uncertain. CDR1 SNHLY and CDR2 FYNNEI come from the germline V gene. V lost 6 bases and J 7 bases, leaving 15 bases between the germline ends. The CDR3 sequence is 13 residues long. This CDR3 reads CASSLSSRGTQYF. As DNA, the CDR3 is TGTGCCAGCAGCTTAAGCAGCCGAGGGACCCAGTACTTC.

The chain links TRBV6-6 to TRBJ2-2; D is unresolved. The CDR3 covers 14 residues. CDR1 is MNHNY, CDR2 SVGAGI, per germline (reference sequence). V lost 0 bases to trimming and J lost 5 bases, with 7 bases between them. The CDR3 DNA sequence: TGTGCCAGCAGTTACTCGAAAGGAACCGGGGAGCTGTTTTTT. It codes for CASSYSKGTGELFF.

V gene TRBV3-1 combines with J gene TRBJ1-1; D is unresolved. The germline V gene has CDR1 LGHDT and CDR2 YNNKEL (reference sequence). Deletions cut 0 bases from V and 5 bases from J, with 16 bases between. CDR3 size: 16 residues. The CDR3, as DNA: TGTGCCAGCAGCCAAGATCAGTGGGGAGGGTCGACTGAAGCTTTCTTT. It specifies CASSQDQWGGSTEAFF.

This clonotype was detected only a few times. The chain uses TRBV30 and TRBJ2-7; the D is unclear. CDR3 size: 11 residues. Germline V gives CDR1 GTSNPN, CDR2 SVGIG (reference sequence). The V end was cut by 0 bases, the J end by 4 bases, with 4 bases between. The chain's CDR3 is CAWSVQYEQYF. DNA for the CDR3: TGTGCCTGGAGTGTTCAGTACGAGCAGTACTTC.

The chain combines TRBV12-3 or TRBV12-4 with TRBJ1-1, with D possibly TRBD1 on 5 matching bases. The CDR3 length is 16 residues. In DNA form, the CDR3 reads TGTGCTAGTGGTTTGGTAACGGACATTTTTAACACTGAAGCTTTCTTT. This codes for CASGLVTDIFNTEAFF.

Notes on this clonotype: In this CDR3 the conserved last residue, phenylalanine or tryptophan, is missing, so a read error is likely. The chain links TRBV25-1 to TRBJ2-7; 12 nucleotides line up with TRBD1. The length of the CDR3 is 15 residues. CDR1 and CDR2 from the germline V gene are MGHDK and SYGVNS. Trimming took 7 bases from V and 4 from J; bases not matched to a gene: 8. This chain's CDR3 is CASTPGTGGAYEQYL. The CDR3 nucleotides are TGTGCCAGCACTCCCGGGACAGGGGGCGCATACGAGCAGTACCTC.